The 28 T cell receptor beta chains reported below all come from one sample, sequenced in a study of sequential checkpoint blockade in melanoma. Treatment reported: randomized to nivolumab then ipilimumab (arm A) or the reverse (arm B). The assay was immunoSEQ multiplex PCR, and TCRdb's table has in-frame clones only and misses some. The sample shows 9,500 to 15,000 clones, about a quarter of them seen only once. The sequencing used tumor tissue (inferred from file names), collected from a patient given nivolumab and ipilimumab in sequence. These receptors all stem from a human donor with melanoma.

This clone occurred a few times. The DNA of the CDR3 is TGTGCCAGCAGCACCGGGACAGGGAACACTGGAAACACCATATATTTT. This sequence encodes CASSTGTGNTGNTIYF. This chain uses TRBV11-3 with TRBJ1-3, with 9 bases identical to TRBD1. V gave up 5 bases and J gave up 2 bases; unmatched junction bases: 7. Germline-derived CDR1 and CDR2 are SGHNT and YENEEA. This CDR3 is 16 amino acids long.

The gene calls are TRBV11-3 and TRBJ2-7; D is uncertain. V dropped 3 bases and J dropped 2 bases, with 14 bases sitting between them. The CDR3 spans 15 residues. Per the germline V gene, CDR1 is SGHNT and CDR2 is YENEEA. In DNA, the CDR3 is TGTGCCAGCAGCTTGGGTCAGGTAAGGCCCTACGAGCAGTACGTC. Protein sequence: CASSLGQVRPYEQYV.

This chain joins TRBV10-3 and TRBJ2-5; D is possibly TRBD2 (6 bases). The CDR3 consists of 16 residues. Trimming removed 2 bases at V and 5 bases at J, with 18 bases between. Germline lookup yields CDR1 ENHRY and CDR2 SYGVKD. The CDR3 bases are TGTGCCATCAGTGAGGGCGGGGTGAACTCTGGGGAGACCCAGTACTTC. This sequence encodes CAISEGGVNSGETQYF.

V usage is TRBV19 and J usage is TRBJ1-6; 7 nucleotides line up with TRBD1. CDR1 is LNHDA, CDR2 SQIVND, per germline (reference sequence). With V trimmed by 6 bases and J by 7 bases, 9 bases remained unmatched. The CDR3 runs to 15 residues. The CDR3 DNA follows: TGTGCCAGTAGCCCACCGGGACAGAGAAATTCACCCCTCCACTTT. Protein product: CASSPPGQRNSPLHF.

The chain carries TRBV18 and TRBJ2-7; D is perhaps TRBD1 (5 bases). The V gene's germline CDR1 is KGHSH and CDR2 LQKENI. The CDR3 has 13 residues. Between the trimmed V and J ends, which lost 6 bases and 0 bases, there was a span of 9 bases. The CDR3 loop reads CASSSDSSYEQYF. CDR3 DNA: TGTGCCAGCTCCTCCGACAGCTCCTACGAGCAGTACTTC.

This clone was seen a handful of times. The gene calls are TRBV6-8 and TRBJ1-2, with unresolved D. The CDR3 has 13 amino acids. V shed 5 bases and J shed 4 bases, with 11 bases lying between them. The germline V gene has CDR1 MNHGY and CDR2 SAAAGT. The CDR3: CASSKDLFYGYTF. The DNA for the CDR3 is TGTGCCAGCAGTAAAGACCTCTTCTATGGCTACACCTTC.

The chain has TRBV23-1 and TRBJ2-7; TRBD2 agrees at 8 bases. TRBV23-1 carries the ORF label, with uncertain function. V was clipped by 6 bases and J by 2 bases; unmatched bases: 6. CDR3 length: 14 residues. The DNA for the CDR3 is TGCGCCAGCAGCCCGGGAGGGGGACCCTACGAGCAGTACTTC. Its translation: CASSPGGGPYEQYF.

This clone was seen more than once but under ten times. The chain is built from TRBV7-2 and TRBJ1-3; D gene ambiguous. V was trimmed by 5 bases and J by 4 bases, leaving 18 bases between them. Germline V gene sequence: CDR1 SGHTA, CDR2 FQGNSA. The CDR3 length is 16 residues. CDR3 loop: CASSPVGGRLGNTIYF. Here the CDR3 DNA reads TGTGCCAGCAGCCCCGTAGGAGGCCGGCTAGGAAACACCATATATTTT.

This clone was seen a handful of times. CDR3 sequence reads: CASGGSFYEQYV. CDR3 bases: TGTGCCAGCGGAGGCTCCTTCTACGAGCAGTACGTC. The chain links TRBV6-8 to TRBJ2-7, with a tentative D call TRBD2 (5 bases). CDR1 is MNHGY, CDR2 SAAAGT, per germline. V was trimmed by 8 bases and J by 3 bases, leaving 11 bases between them. The CDR3 contains 12 residues.

The V and J genes are TRBV18 and TRBJ2-2; perhaps TRBD1 as D (6 bases). Germline CDR1 and CDR2: KGHSH and LQKENI. The CDR3 has 15 amino acids. V dropped 3 bases and J dropped 6 bases, with 14 bases sitting between them. CDR3 nucleotides: TGTGCCAGCTCACCCGGGACACGGTCACCCGGGGAGCTGTTTTTT. It is translated as CASSPGTRSPGELFF.

This rearrangement joins TRBV19 to TRBJ1-2, with 9 bases identical to TRBD1. CDR1 and CDR2 (germline): LNHDA, SQIVND (reference sequence). Trimming took 7 bases from V and 8 from J; bases not matched to a gene: 14. CDR3 size: 15 residues. This CDR3 is CASTLGVGQGFGYTF. For the CDR3, the DNA is TGTGCCAGTACTCTCGGCGTCGGACAGGGGTTCGGCTACACCTTC.

This clone was found a few times. V usage is TRBV11-3 and J usage is TRBJ2-6; D remains ambiguous. This CDR3 region has 15 residues. Germline values: CDR1 SGHNT, CDR2 YENEEA. V gave up 8 bases and J gave up 0 bases, with 11 bases separating them. The CDR3 coding sequence is TGTGCCAGCTACGTCCCGAACTCTGGGGCCAACGTCCTGACTTTC. As protein: CASYVPNSGANVLTF.

CDR3 loop: CASSLLAGAGYEQYF. The DNA for the CDR3 is TGTGCCAGCAGTCTTCTAGCGGGGGCCGGGTACGAGCAGTACTTC. The J gene is TRBJ2-7, the V gene TRBV6-8, with 10 bases lining up with TRBD2. The V and J ends lost 5 bases and 4 bases, in that order; junction bases with no gene match: 8. CDR1 is MNHGY, CDR2 SAAAGT, per germline. The CDR3 is 15 amino acids.

The chain links TRBV11-3 to TRBJ2-1; 11 positions match TRBD2. With V trimmed by 5 bases and J by 4 bases, 10 bases remained unmatched. Germline V gives CDR1 SGHNT, CDR2 YENEEA. The CDR3 loop spans 17 amino acids. The CDR3 bases are TGTGCCAGCAGCCAACCCAGCGGGACTAGCGGTTACAATGAGCAGTTCTTC. Amino acid sequence: CASSQPSGTSGYNEQFF.

This rearrangement joins TRBV9 to TRBJ1-1, with unresolved D. V was cut by 0 bases and J by 5 bases, with 14 bases left in between. The germline V gene has CDR1 SGDLS and CDR2 YYNGEE. The CDR3 is made up of 15 amino acids. CDR3 DNA sequence: TGTGCCAGCAGCGTAGTGGGAGGACGAGGGACTGAAGCTTTCTTT. Translated, it gives CASSVVGGRGTEAFF.

This clone was seen more than once but under ten times. The V gene is TRBV6-7, the J gene TRBJ2-7; 10 bases are a match to TRBD1. TRBV6-7 is classed as an ORF, of uncertain function. V shed 5 bases, J shed 3 bases, and the junction held 10 bases outside the gene matches. The CDR3 runs 16 residues. This chain's CDR3 is CASSETARTGGYEQYF. CDR3 sequence (DNA): TGTGCCAGCAGTGAAACCGCTAGGACAGGGGGCTACGAGCAGTACTTC.

The rearrangement uses TRBV25-1 and TRBJ2-5; D is unclear. From germline, CDR1 is MGHDK and CDR2 SYGVNS. This CDR3 is 12 amino acids long. The V gene lost 3 bases and the J gene lost 7 bases, with 9 bases spanning the gap. DNA of the CDR3: TGTGCCAGCAGTGAGATCGAGCGGACCCAGTACTTC. Its translation: CASSEIERTQYF.

This clone was detected a few times. The chain has TRBV6-8 and TRBJ1-3; the D gene is possibly TRBD1 (5 bases). Per germline, CDR1 MNHGY and CDR2 SAAAGT. The CDR3 has 14 amino acids. V was clipped by 6 bases and J by 0 bases, with 9 bases between them. The CDR3: CASSRGDSGNTIYF. In DNA, the CDR3 is TGTGCCAGCAGCCGGGGGGACTCTGGAAACACCATATATTTT.

The DNA of the CDR3 is TGCGCCAGCAGTACGACAGGGAGGAATCAGCCCCAGCATTTT. Translation gives CASSTTGRNQPQHF. The chain couples TRBV10-2 to TRBJ1-5, with 7 bases that match TRBD1. V was clipped by 5 bases and J by 4 bases; unmatched bases: 5. The germline V gene has CDR1 WSHSY and CDR2 SAAADI. This CDR3 region has 14 residues.

This clone was recorded a few times. This chain connects TRBV19 to TRBJ1-4; D is undetermined. Germline lookup yields CDR1 LNHDA and CDR2 SQIVND (reference sequence). V was shortened by 5 bases and J by 0 bases, with 7 bases between the two germline ends. The CDR3 runs 14 residues. The CDR3 DNA is TGTGCCAGTAGTCCTATGGCAACTAATGAAAAACTGTTTTTT. Its protein is CASSPMATNEKLFF.

The chain is built from TRBV9 and TRBJ1-1; a weak D match, TRBD1 (6 bases). Deletions cut 0 bases from V and 5 bases from J, with 23 bases between. Looked up from germline, CDR1 is SGDLS and CDR2 is YYNGEE. The CDR3 spans 18 residues. In nucleotides, the CDR3 is TGTGCCAGCAGCGTAGGGGGGGAGACAGGAACGTCGGTGACTGAAGCTTTCTTT. Its translation is CASSVGGETGTSVTEAFF.

The V gene is TRBV6-4, the J gene TRBJ1-1; 12 nucleotides line up with TRBD1. Germline V CDR1 and CDR2: MRHNA, SNTAGT. V dropped 5 bases and J dropped 3; count of bases not matched to a gene: 10. This CDR3 comprises 17 residues. CDR3 nucleotide sequence: TGTGCCAGCAGTCCTCTACGGGACAGGGGGCCGGACACTGAAGCTTTCTTT. This codes for CASSPLRDRGPDTEAFF.

This clone came up a few times. The V call is TRBV11-3, the J call TRBJ1-1; D remains unclear. V shed 5 bases and J shed 6 bases, with 16 bases lying between them. The CDR3 consists of 14 residues. Germline loops: CDR1 SGHNT, CDR2 YENEEA. CDR3 DNA: TGTGCCAGCAGCCCACCGGTACTCGGGGCTGAAGCTTTCTTT. Protein product: CASSPPVLGAEAFF.

DNA of the CDR3: TGTGCCAGCAGCGGGACAGGGCCGCAATCCTATAATTCACCCCTCCACTTT. It yields the protein CASSGTGPQSYNSPLHF. The chain has TRBV25-1 and TRBJ1-6; TRBD1 matches at 9 bases. V lost 6 bases to trimming and J lost 1 base; unmatched junction nucleotides: 7. The germline CDR1 and CDR2 sequences are MGHDK and SYGVNS. The CDR3 length is 17 residues.

The V gene is TRBV7-1, the J gene TRBJ1-5; D is unresolved. TRBV7-1 is sorted into the ORF group, with uncertain function. The CDR3 contains 13 residues. V was cut by 5 bases and J by 5 bases, with 10 bases left in between. CDR3 amino acids: CASSQTTYQPQHF. Here the CDR3 DNA reads TGTGCCAGCAGCCAAACGACCTATCAGCCCCAGCATTTT.

This clone was found many times. The V call is TRBV11-3, the J call TRBJ1-5; maybe TRBD1 (6 bases). V shed 5 bases and J shed 1 base, with 12 bases lying between them. This CDR3 region has 15 residues. The V gene's germline CDR1 is SGHNT and CDR2 YENEEA. DNA for the CDR3: TGTGCCAGCAGCCCGACAGGATGGAGCAATCAGCCCCAGCATTTT. Residues: CASSPTGWSNQPQHF.

The chain is built from TRBV6-8 and TRBJ1-6; D is unclear. CDR3 length: 15 residues. The V end was cut by 8 bases, the J end by 4 bases, with 15 bases between. CDR1 MNHGY and CDR2 SAAAGT come from the germline V gene. CDR3 loop: CASGLGVSYNSPLHF. CDR3 nucleotide sequence: TGTGCCAGCGGCCTCGGGGTTTCTTATAATTCACCCCTCCACTTT.

This clone was seen many times. The chain uses TRBV11-3 and TRBJ1-2; a possible D gene is TRBD1 (5 bases). Germline V gene sequence: CDR1 SGHNT, CDR2 YENEEA. V was pared by 5 bases and J by 1 base, with 17 bases between. This CDR3 comprises 16 residues. CDR3 region: CASSPTGGSNNYGYTF. The CDR3 DNA sequence: TGTGCCAGCAGCCCCACGGGGGGTTCTAATAACTATGGCTACACCTTC.